The clone carrying this T cell receptor beta chain was counted between two and nine times. Negative isolation was applied to CD8+ and CD4+ T cells, and FACS enrichment was applied to TEMRA cells. The sample comes from a study of CD8 T cells in Susac syndrome. An amount of RNA that ranged from roughly 0.5 to 1 ug was reverse transcribed with random hexamers. TCRdb re-called the immunoSEQ multiplex PCR reads with MiXCR, one entry per CDR3 protein. In the table there are fewer than 300,000 distinct CDR3 sequences, roughly 84% of which are singletons. Germline CDR1 is MNHEY and CDR2 is SVGAGI. The CDR3 totals 12 residues. V was cut by 2 bases and J by 5 bases, with 6 bases left in between.

This TCR was sampled from a human donor with multiple sclerosis. The chain couples TRBV6-5 to TRBJ1-1, with D uncertain. Specimen: CD8+ T cells from PBMCs. The CDR3 DNA sequence: TGTGCCAGCAGTTACGGAATGACTGAAGCTTTCTTT. Amino acid sequence: CASSYGMTEAFF.